This T cell receptor (beta chain) was sequenced during a study of T cell repertoires in cytomegalovirus infection. Overall study context: It can be stated that public TCR beta signatures indicated CMV infection as well as a matching HLA type. Overall study findings and caveats: Carriage of CMV together with the relevant HLA was identifiable through cumulative public TCR beta family frequency.

In TCRdb, the reads were re-called with MiXCR into one record per CDR3 protein. Of about 230,000 distinct CDR3 sequences in the sample, over 20% were seen once. For this clonotype: Its antigen is unknown.

The CDR3 loop spans 16 amino acids. Germline V gene lookup returns CDR1 MDHEN and CDR2 SYDVKM. Trimming took off 6 bases at V and 2 bases at J, with 17 bases between the two ends. The sequence was collected from a human donor in good health (CMV status not recorded). Some clones in this sample may be carry-over from other donors' samples. The chain recombines TRBV28 with TRBJ2-1; tentatively, D is TRBD1 (6 bases). The sequencing input was CD8+ T cells from PBMCs. CDR3 coding DNA: TGTGCCAGCAGCCCCCGGTGGGGGACAACCTACAATGAGCAGTTCTTC. Protein product: CASSPRWGTTYNEQFF.